This T cell receptor beta chain emerged from a study of control samples from healthy donors and cancer patients. V was pared by 6 bases and J by 3 bases, with 8 bases of the junction left unmatched. The germline CDR1 and CDR2 sequences are MNHEY and SVGAGI. The CDR3 runs to 15 residues. Only in-frame clones appear in the TCRdb table, and some are missing; sequencing was by immunoSEQ multiplex PCR. This table holds approximately 99,000 clones, around 80% found once. Sequenced: blood. The chain employs TRBV6-5 and TRBJ1-3; 7 nucleotides line up with TRBD1. The receptor comes from a man between 18 and 29 years old in good health. The CDR3 DNA follows: TGTGCCAGCAGCTCACAGGGGATCTTTGGAAACACCATATATTTT. Translating gives CASSSQGIFGNTIYF.